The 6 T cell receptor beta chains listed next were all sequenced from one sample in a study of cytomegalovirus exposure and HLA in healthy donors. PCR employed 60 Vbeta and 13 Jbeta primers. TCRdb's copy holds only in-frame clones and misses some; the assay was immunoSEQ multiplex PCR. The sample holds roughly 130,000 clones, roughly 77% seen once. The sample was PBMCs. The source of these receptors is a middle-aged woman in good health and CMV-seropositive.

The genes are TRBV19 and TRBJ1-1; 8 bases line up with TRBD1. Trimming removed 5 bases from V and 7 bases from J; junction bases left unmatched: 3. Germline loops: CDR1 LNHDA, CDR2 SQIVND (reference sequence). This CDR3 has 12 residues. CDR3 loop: CASSFGQGEAFF. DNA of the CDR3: TGTGCCAGTAGTTTCGGACAGGGTGAAGCTTTCTTT.

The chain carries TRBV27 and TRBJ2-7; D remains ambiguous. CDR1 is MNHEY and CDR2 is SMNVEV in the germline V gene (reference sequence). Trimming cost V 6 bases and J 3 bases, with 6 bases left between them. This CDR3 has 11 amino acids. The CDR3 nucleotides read TGTGCCAGCAGCCAATTCTACGAGCAGTACTTC. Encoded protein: CASSQFYEQYF.

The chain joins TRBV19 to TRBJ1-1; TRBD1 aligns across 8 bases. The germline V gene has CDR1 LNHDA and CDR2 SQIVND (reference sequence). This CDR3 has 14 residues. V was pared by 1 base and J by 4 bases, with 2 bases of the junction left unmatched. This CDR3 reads CASSIGTGITEAFF. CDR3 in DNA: TGTGCCAGTAGTATAGGGACAGGGATCACTGAAGCTTTCTTT.

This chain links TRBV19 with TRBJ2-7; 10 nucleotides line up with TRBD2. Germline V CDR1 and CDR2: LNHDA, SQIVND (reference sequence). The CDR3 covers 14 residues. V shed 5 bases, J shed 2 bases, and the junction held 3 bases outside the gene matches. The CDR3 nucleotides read TGTGCCAGTAGTGTACTAGCGGGAACCTACGAGCAGTACTTC. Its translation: CASSVLAGTYEQYF. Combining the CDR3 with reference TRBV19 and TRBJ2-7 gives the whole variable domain DGGITQSPKYLFRKEGQNVTLSCEQNLNHDAMYWYRQDPGQGLRLIYYSQIVNDFQKGDIAEGYSVSREKKESFPLTVTSAQKNPTAFYLCASSVLAGTYEQYFGPGTRLTVT.

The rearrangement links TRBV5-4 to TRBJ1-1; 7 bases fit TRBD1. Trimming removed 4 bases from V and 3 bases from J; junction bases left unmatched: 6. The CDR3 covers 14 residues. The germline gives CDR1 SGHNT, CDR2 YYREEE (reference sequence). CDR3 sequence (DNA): TGTGCCAGCAGCCCCAAAGGGGGCTACACTGAAGCTTTCTTT. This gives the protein CASSPKGGYTEAFF.

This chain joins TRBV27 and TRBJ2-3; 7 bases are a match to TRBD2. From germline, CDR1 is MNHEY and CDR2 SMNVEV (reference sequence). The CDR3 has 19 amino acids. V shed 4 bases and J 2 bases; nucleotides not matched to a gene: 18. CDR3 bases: TGTGCCAGCAGTTCGTCTCTCGGGACGGGAGGAAGAAACACAGATACGCAGTATTTT. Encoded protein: CASSSSLGTGGRNTDTQYF.